These T cell receptor beta chains were read from a single sample in a study of cytomegalovirus exposure and HLA in healthy donors. Assay: immunoSEQ multiplex PCR; the TCRdb copy retains only in-frame clones and omits some. The repertoire holds 150,000 to 200,000 clones, with more than 75% as singletons. Sequencing was performed on PBMCs. All receptors derive from a man between 18 and 29 years old in good health and CMV-seropositive. Both conserved end residues are part of each CDR3. The D gene is left open where the match is weak. Some rows have no size entry. The others give once, few or many, or a class for an expanded clone.

TRBJ2-5 | TRBV29-1 | TRBD2 | - | TGCAGCGTTGAAGGGACTAGCGGGACACAAGAGACCCAGTACTTC | CSVEGTSGTQETQYF
TRBJ1-1 | TRBV7-2 | TRBD1 | - | TGTGCCAGCAGCCCGGGGACAGGTGCCACTAAGAATGAAGCTTTCTTT | CASSPGTGATKNEAFF
TRBJ2-5 | TRBV10-3 | TRBD1 | - | TGTGCCATCCGGACAGGGAATCAGGAGACCCAGTACTTC | CAIRTGNQETQYF
TRBJ2-3 | TRBV5-1 | TRBD2 | - | TGCGCCAGCAGCTCAGGGGCTAGCGGGAGAGGCACAGATACGCAGTATTTT | CASSSGASGRGTDTQYF
TRBJ2-5 | TRBV30 | TRBD2 | - | TGTGCCTGGAGTTCATCTTTTAGACTAGCGGGGGGAAAAGAGACCCAGTACTTC | CAWSSSFRLAGGKETQYF
TRBJ2-7 | TRBV27 | TRBD2 | - | TGTGCCAGCAAATCGTCGGGGACTAGCGGAGGACTTATCTACGAGCAGTACTTC | CASKSSGTSGGLIYEQYF
TRBJ2-1 | TRBV9 | - | - | TGTGCCAGCAGCGGGGACTCCACGGGGAATGAGCAGTTCTTC | CASSGDSTGNEQFF
TRBJ2-3 | TRBV7-8 | - | - | TGTGCCAGCAGCCCTCTTTCCTCTAGCACAGATACGCAGTATTTT | CASSPLSSSTDTQYF
TRBJ2-1 | TRBV7-3 | - | once | TGTGCCAGCAGCCTGGGACTCCCTAATGAGCAGTTCTTC | CASSLGLPNEQFF
TRBJ2-7 | TRBV11-3 | TRBD2 | - | TGTGCCAGCAGCACCGGACTAGCGGGAGACGAGCAGTACTTC | CASSTGLAGDEQYF
TRBJ2-1 | TRBV29-1 | TRBD2 | - | TGCAGCGTTGTGGGCATGGGAGGGTCCTACAATGAGCAGTTCTTC | CSVVGMGGSYNEQFF
TRBJ2-7 | TRBV28 | - | - | TGTGCCAGCAGTGCGAGGGACATCTACGAGCAGTACTTC | CASSARDIYEQYF
TRBJ2-1 | TRBV4-2 | TRBD2 | - | TGTGCCAGCAGCCAAGTAGTCAAGCGGGGTAGCTCCTACAATGAGCAGTTCTTC | CASSQVVKRGSSYNEQFF
TRBJ1-1 | TRBV6-1 | - | - | TGTGCCAGCAATAGGGAGTCGAACACTGAAGCTTTCTTT | CASNRESNTEAFF
TRBJ2-7 | TRBV13 | TRBD2 | - | TGTGCCAGCAGCTTACGGGCGGGAGGGTCCTACGAGCAGTACTTC | CASSLRAGGSYEQYF
TRBJ2-7 | TRBV4-1 | TRBD2 | - | TGCGCCAGCAGCTTAGGGACTAGCGGTCTCTACGAGCAGTACTTC | CASSLGTSGLYEQYF
TRBJ1-1 | TRBV30 | - | - | TGTGCCGGGACCCACCCCGACATTCGGCGGGACGGACAGAACACTGAAGCTTTCTTT | CAGTHPDIRRDGQNTEAFF
TRBJ2-1 | TRBV7-8 | TRBD2 | - | TGTGCCAGCAGCTTTGCGGCGGGAGGTCCCCCCTACAATGAGCAGTTCTTC | CASSFAAGGPPYNEQFF